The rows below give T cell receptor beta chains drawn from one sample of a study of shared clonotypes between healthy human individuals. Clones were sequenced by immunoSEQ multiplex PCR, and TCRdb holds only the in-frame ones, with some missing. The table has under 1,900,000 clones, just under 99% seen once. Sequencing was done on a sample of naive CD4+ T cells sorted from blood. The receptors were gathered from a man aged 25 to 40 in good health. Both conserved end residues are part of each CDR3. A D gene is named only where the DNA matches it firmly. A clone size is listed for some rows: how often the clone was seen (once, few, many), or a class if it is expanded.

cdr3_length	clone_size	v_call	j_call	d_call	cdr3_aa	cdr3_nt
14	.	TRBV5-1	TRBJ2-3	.	CASSLALRSDTQYF	TGCGCCAGCAGCTTGGCCCTCCGTTCAGATACGCAGTATTTT
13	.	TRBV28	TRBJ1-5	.	CASSSPGNQPQHF	TGTGCCAGCAGTTCACCAGGGAATCAGCCCCAGCATTTT
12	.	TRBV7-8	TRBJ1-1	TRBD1	CAATGDDTEAFF	TGTGCCGCGACAGGGGACGACACTGAAGCTTTCTTT
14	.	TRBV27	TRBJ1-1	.	CASRAQPQNTEAFF	TGTGCCAGCAGGGCACAGCCCCAAAACACTGAAGCTTTCTTT
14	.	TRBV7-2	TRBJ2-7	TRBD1	CASSSGQAINEQYF	TGTGCCAGCAGCTCGGGACAGGCGATTAACGAGCAGTACTTC
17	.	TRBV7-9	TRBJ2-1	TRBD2	CASSLGGLAGSYNEQFF	TGTGCCAGCAGCTTAGGCGGACTAGCGGGCTCCTACAATGAGCAGTTCTTC
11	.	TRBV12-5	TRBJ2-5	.	CASGLLEAQYF	TGTGCTAGTGGTTTGTTAGAGGCCCAGTACTTC
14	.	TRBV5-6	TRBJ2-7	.	CASETGQGSGEQYF	TGTGCCAGCGAGACCGGGCAGGGCTCGGGCGAGCAGTACTTC
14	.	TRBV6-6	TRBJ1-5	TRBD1	CASSYQGEGQPQHF	TGTGCCAGCAGTTACCAGGGGGAGGGTCAGCCCCAGCATTTT
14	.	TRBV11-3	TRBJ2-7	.	CASSPSSGSYEQYF	TGTGCCAGCAGCCCAAGTTCGGGCTCCTACGAGCAGTACTTC
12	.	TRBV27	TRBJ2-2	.	CASSSNTGELFF	TGTGCCAGCAGTTCTAACACCGGGGAGCTGTTTTTT
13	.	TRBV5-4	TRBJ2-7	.	CASRGPTSYEQYF	TGTGCCAGCAGGGGTCCCACATCCTACGAGCAGTACTTC
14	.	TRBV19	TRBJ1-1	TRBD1	CASSKARGPSEAFF	TGTGCCAGTAGTAAGGCCAGGGGGCCTTCTGAAGCTTTCTTT
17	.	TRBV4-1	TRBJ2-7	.	CASSQRLPGLLTYEQYF	TGCGCCAGCAGCCAGCGATTACCGGGACTCCTTACCTACGAGCAGTACTTC
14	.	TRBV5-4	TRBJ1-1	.	CASSLGAGDTEAFF	TGTGCCAGCAGCTTGGGTGCAGGGGACACTGAAGCTTTCTTT
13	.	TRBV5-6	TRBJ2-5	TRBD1	CASSLGTEETQYF	TGTGCCAGCAGCTTAGGGACAGAAGAGACCCAGTACTTC
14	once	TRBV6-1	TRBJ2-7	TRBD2	CASRQRAGGTEQYF	TGTGCCAGCAGGCAGAGGGCGGGAGGCACCGAGCAGTACTTC
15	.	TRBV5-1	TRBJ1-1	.	CASSPIRTANTEAFF	TGCGCCAGCAGCCCTATAAGGACAGCCAACACTGAAGCTTTCTTT
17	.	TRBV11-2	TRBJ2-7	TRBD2	CASSLDSSWGGTYEQYF	TGTGCCAGCAGCTTAGACTCTTCGTGGGGGGGAACCTACGAGCAGTACTTC
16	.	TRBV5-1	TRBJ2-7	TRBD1	CASSLASGGVPYEQYF	TGCGCCAGCAGCTTGGCCTCAGGGGGAGTCCCCTACGAGCAGTACTTC
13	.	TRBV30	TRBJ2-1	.	CAWQRILGHEQFF	TGTGCCTGGCAACGTATCCTCGGGCATGAGCAGTTCTTC
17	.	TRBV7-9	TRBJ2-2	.	CASSFPFGETSTGELFF	TGTGCCAGCAGCTTTCCTTTTGGGGAAACGAGCACCGGGGAGCTGTTTTTT
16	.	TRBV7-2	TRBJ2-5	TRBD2	CASSLAGGRGQETQYF	TGTGCCAGCAGCTTAGCGGGCGGGAGAGGGCAAGAGACCCAGTACTTC
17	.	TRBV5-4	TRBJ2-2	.	CASSDYGTSPNTGELFF	TGTGCCAGCAGCGACTACGGGACAAGCCCGAACACCGGGGAGCTGTTTTTT
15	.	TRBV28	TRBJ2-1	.	CASSLWASSYNEQFF	TGTGCCAGCAGTTTATGGGCTAGCTCCTACAATGAGCAGTTCTTC
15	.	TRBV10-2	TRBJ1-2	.	CASSESGIANYGYTF	TGCGCCAGCAGTGAGTCGGGGATAGCTAACTATGGCTACACCTTC
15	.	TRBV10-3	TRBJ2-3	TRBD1	CAIRQQGADTDTQYF	TGTGCCATCAGGCAACAGGGGGCTGACACAGATACGCAGTATTTT
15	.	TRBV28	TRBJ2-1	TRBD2	CASSPSGRVYNEQFF	TGTGCCAGCAGCCCGAGCGGGAGGGTCTACAATGAGCAGTTCTTC
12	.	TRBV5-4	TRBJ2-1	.	CASSLVVNEQFF	TGTGCCAGCAGCTTGGTCGTCAATGAGCAGTTCTTC
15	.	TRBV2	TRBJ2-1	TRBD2	CASNLSGRPYNEQFF	TGTGCCAGCAATCTTAGCGGGAGACCATACAATGAGCAGTTCTTC
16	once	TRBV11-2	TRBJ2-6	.	CASSLASGVGANVLTF	TGTGCCAGCAGCTTAGCTTCGGGAGTTGGGGCCAACGTCCTGACTTTC
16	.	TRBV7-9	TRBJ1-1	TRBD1	CASSPGTGGKNTEAFF	TGTGCCAGCAGCCCGGGGACAGGGGGCAAAAACACTGAAGCTTTCTTT
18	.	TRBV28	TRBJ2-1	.	CASRTDRGRLAGGNEQFF	TGTGCCAGCAGAACTGACAGGGGGCGGCTAGCGGGAGGCAATGAGCAGTTCTTC
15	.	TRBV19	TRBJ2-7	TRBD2	CASSMGLGQTYEQYF	TGTGCCAGTAGTATGGGACTAGGGCAAACCTACGAGCAGTACTTC
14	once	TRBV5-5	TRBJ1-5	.	CASSLDTFNQPQHF	TGTGCCAGCAGCTTGGACACGTTCAATCAGCCCCAGCATTTT
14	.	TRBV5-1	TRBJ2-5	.	CASSLAQGQETQYF	TGCGCCAGCAGCTTGGCCCAAGGGCAAGAGACCCAGTACTTC
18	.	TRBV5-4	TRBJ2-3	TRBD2	CASSRGLAGGRGTDTQYF	TGTGCCAGCAGCCGGGGACTAGCGGGAGGGCGGGGGACAGATACGCAGTATTTT
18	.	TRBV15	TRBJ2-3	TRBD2	CATSSGTSGRSSTDTQYF	TGTGCCACCAGCAGCGGGACTAGCGGGCGATCTAGCACAGATACGCAGTATTTT
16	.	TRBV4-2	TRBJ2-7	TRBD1	CASSQSQGGQGYEQYF	TGTGCCAGCAGCCAAAGCCAAGGGGGACAGGGGTACGAGCAGTACTTC
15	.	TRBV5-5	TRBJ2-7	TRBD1	CASRLDRDRTYEQYF	TGTGCCAGCAGGTTGGACCGGGACAGGACCTACGAGCAGTACTTC
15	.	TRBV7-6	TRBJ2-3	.	CASSLAGGDTDTQYF	TGTGCCAGCAGCTTAGCAGGGGGTGACACAGATACGCAGTATTTT
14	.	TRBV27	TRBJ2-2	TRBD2	CASRTSGNTGELFF	TGTGCCAGCAGGACTAGCGGGAACACCGGGGAGCTGTTTTTT
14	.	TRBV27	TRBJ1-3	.	CASSSAGSGNTIYF	TGTGCCAGCAGTTCGGCCGGCTCTGGAAACACCATATATTTT
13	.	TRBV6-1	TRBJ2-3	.	CASSFYSTDTQYF	TGTGCCAGCAGTTTCTATAGCACAGATACGCAGTATTTT
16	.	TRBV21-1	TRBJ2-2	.	CASSKFGYSDTGELFF	TGTGCCAGCAGCAAGTTCGGGTACTCGGACACCGGGGAGCTGTTTTTT
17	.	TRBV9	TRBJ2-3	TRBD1	CASSVVDRDSPTDTQYF	TGTGCCAGCAGCGTAGTCGATCGGGACAGTCCCACAGATACGCAGTATTTT
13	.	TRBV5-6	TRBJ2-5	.	CASSLEPGWTVDF	TGTGCCAGCAGCTTGGAACCTGGCTGGACCGTAGACTTC
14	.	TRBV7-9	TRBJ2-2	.	CASSLAATGGELFF	TGTGCCAGCAGCTTAGCAGCCACCGGCGGGGAGCTGTTTTTT